The 26 T cell receptor beta chains reported below all come from one sample, sequenced in a study of STAT5B mutations in CD4+ large granular lymphocyte leukemia (dated by TCRdb to the early 2020s). Libraries were constructed by the immunoSEQ multiplex PCR assay. Drawn from immuneACCESS, this table holds only the in-frame rearrangements with V and J called that TCRdb kept. Clones are partly lost; checked studies trace under half to an unresolved V gene and leave the rest unexplained. The sample profile shows some 40,000 clones; about four fifths of them were found once. The ten largest clonotypes hold 3% to 4% of the sample. Material for sequencing was CD4+ T cells from blood buffy coats. These receptors were collected from a human donor in good health.

The gene calls are TRBV28 and TRBJ1-3, with 8 bases aligning to TRBD1. Germline V lookup: CDR1 MDHEN, CDR2 SYDVKM. There are 14 residues in the CDR3. Trimming took 4 bases from V and 4 from J; bases not matched to a gene: 3. The CDR3 protein is CASSSQGGGNTIYF. Here the CDR3 DNA reads TGTGCCAGCAGTTCACAGGGGGGGGGAAACACCATATATTTT.

This chain connects TRBV5-1 to TRBJ2-3, with 10 bases fitting TRBD1. J was trimmed by 2 bases and V by 4 bases; bases with no gene match: 4. Germline lookup yields CDR1 SGHRS and CDR2 YFSETQ. This CDR3 has 15 residues. The CDR3 spells CASSRDRGITDTQYF. The CDR3 DNA reads TGCGCCAGCAGCCGGGACAGGGGAATCACAGATACGCAGTATTTT. Full variable domain (remainder filled in from reference TRBV5-1 and TRBJ2-3): KAGVTQTPRYLIKTRGQQVTLSCSPISGHRSVSWYQQTPGQGLQFLFEYFSETQRNKGNFPGRFSGRQFSNSRSEMNVSTLELGDSALYLCASSRDRGITDTQYFGPGTRLTVL.

The rearrangement links TRBV9 to TRBJ1-1; no clear D. The germline CDR1 and CDR2 sequences are SGDLS and YYNGEE. Trimming removed 0 bases at V and 1 base at J, with 7 bases between. The length of the CDR3 is 14 residues. CDR3 DNA sequence: TGTGCCAGCAGCGTAGAAGGCGGGAACACTGAAGCTTTCTTT. This encodes CASSVEGGNTEAFF.

The chain joins TRBV6-1 to TRBJ2-3; 10 bases align to TRBD2. Trimming cost V 4 bases and J 2 bases; bases outside gene matches: 9. This CDR3 has 17 residues. CDR1 is MNHNS and CDR2 is SASEGT in the germline V gene. CDR3 residues: CASSVKRSGGATDTQYF. In DNA, the CDR3 is TGTGCCAGCAGTGTAAAGCGCAGCGGGGGGGCCACAGATACGCAGTATTTT.

The chain is built from TRBV11-3 and TRBJ2-5, with a weak D call TRBD1 (6 bases). CDR3 length: 16 residues. Trimming removed 0 bases at V and 4 bases at J, with 15 bases between. CDR1 is SGHNT, CDR2 YENEEA, per germline. The CDR3: CASSLDGTTEGETQYF. The CDR3 DNA sequence: TGTGCCAGCAGCTTAGATGGGACAACTGAGGGAGAGACCCAGTACTTC.

This chain uses TRBV5-5 with TRBJ1-5; perhaps TRBD1 as D (6 bases). The CDR3 totals 15 residues. Germline-derived CDR1 and CDR2 are SGHKS and YYEKEE (reference sequence). V shed 4 bases and J shed 2 bases, with 13 bases lying between them. The CDR3 DNA sequence: TGTGCCAGCAGCGAACAGGGTGGTGGCAATCAGCCCCAGCATTTT. This translates into CASSEQGGGNQPQHF.

This clone has a single count. The rearrangement joins TRBV9 to TRBJ1-4; 9 bases map to TRBD1. The CDR3 contains 18 residues. Germline trimming cut 0 bases from V and 7 bases from J; bases unmatched to any gene: 13. The germline V gene encodes CDR1 SGDLS and CDR2 YYNGEE. CDR3: CASSVGVRGQGIGEKLFF. The DNA of the CDR3 is TGTGCCAGCAGCGTAGGTGTTAGGGGACAGGGAATAGGTGAAAAACTGTTTTTT.

The chain links TRBV4-3 to TRBJ2-5; D may be TRBD2 (5 bases). The germline gives CDR1 LGHNA, CDR2 YSLEER. The V end was cut by 2 bases, the J end by 4 bases, with 11 bases between. The CDR3 is made up of 14 amino acids. The CDR3 sequence: CASSQWREGETQYF. In DNA, the CDR3 is TGCGCCAGCAGCCAATGGAGAGAGGGAGAGACCCAGTACTTC.

CDR3 bases: TGTGCCAGAAGCTTGGAAGCGACAGGGGGCGTCCCCAACTATGGCTACACCTTC. It specifies CARSLEATGGVPNYGYTF. This rearrangement joins TRBV5-3 to TRBJ1-2; 10 bases are a match to TRBD1. TRBV5-3 is sorted into the ORF group, with uncertain function. The CDR3 has 18 residues. J lost 2 bases, V lost 0 bases, and 10 bases had no gene match.

The chain employs TRBV18 and TRBJ1-2; no reliable D call. Between the trimmed V and J ends, which lost 3 bases and 0 bases, there was a span of 11 bases. The germline gives CDR1 KGHSH, CDR2 LQKENI. This CDR3 region has 15 residues. The CDR3 DNA reads as TGTGCCAGCTCACCCCTAGACAAGGCTAACTATGGCTACACCTTC. This gives the protein CASSPLDKANYGYTF.

The gene calls are TRBV6-6 and TRBJ1-2; possible D gene TRBD1, 6 bases. Trimming pared 9 bases from V and 2 bases from J, leaving 13 bases between. The length of the CDR3 is 13 residues. The V gene's germline CDR1 is MNHNY and CDR2 SVGAGI (reference sequence). CDR3: CASLDSLNYGYTF. The CDR3 DNA sequence: TGTGCCAGTTTGGACAGCTTAAACTATGGCTACACCTTC.

The rearrangement joins TRBV11-3 to TRBJ2-7; 9 bases line up with TRBD1. The CDR3 spans 17 residues. The V segment lost 4 bases and the J segment 3 bases; nucleotides outside the gene matches: 13. Germline V CDR1 and CDR2: SGHNT, YENEEA. The CDR3 DNA reads as TGTGCCAGCAGCTCCTTGGGGGGGGACAGGGCGTTCTACGAGCAGTACTTC. Its protein product is CASSSLGGDRAFYEQYF.

The chain has TRBV5-1 and TRBJ2-5, with D possibly being TRBD1 or TRBD2 (6 bases each). The germline gives CDR1 SGHRS, CDR2 YFSETQ. This CDR3 is built from 18 residues. The germline V and J ends were trimmed by 0 bases and 5 bases, with 23 bases remaining between them. CDR3 loop: CASSLEGRGRGRGETQYF. Written as DNA, the CDR3 is TGCGCCAGCAGCTTGGAGGGGCGGGGACGGGGGCGAGGGGAGACCCAGTACTTC.

V usage is TRBV28 and J usage is TRBJ1-4; D unclear. The CDR3 is 13 residues long. In germline, CDR1 is MDHEN, CDR2 SYDVKM. Trimming removed 2 bases from V and 11 bases from J, with 12 bases in between. CDR3 in DNA: TGTGCCAGCAGTTTAAATGGAATCGGGAAACTGTTTTTT. It encodes CASSLNGIGKLFF.

This clone was counted a few times. V usage is TRBV9 and J usage is TRBJ1-1; perhaps TRBD1 as D (5 bases). V was pared by 0 bases and J by 5 bases, with 11 bases between. The CDR3 runs to 14 residues. Germline CDR1 is SGDLS and CDR2 is YYNGEE. CDR3 sequence: CASSVAGLGTEAFF. The CDR3 region has the DNA TGTGCCAGCAGCGTAGCGGGGCTGGGGACTGAAGCTTTCTTT.

This chain joins TRBV5-6 and TRBJ2-7; 9 bases are a match to TRBD2. CDR3 length: 15 amino acids. From germline, CDR1 is SGHDT and CDR2 YYEEEE. V was clipped by 0 bases and J by 6 bases; unmatched bases: 7. As DNA, the CDR3 is TGTGCCAGCAGCTTGGACGGCGGGGGGGCCGGCGAGCAGTACTTC. It codes for CASSLDGGGAGEQYF.

The J gene is TRBJ1-2, the V gene TRBV7-9; TRBD1 might be the D (5 bases). Trimming shortened V by 6 bases and J by 0 bases, and 11 bases separated the two germline ends. Germline assignment: CDR1 SEHNR and CDR2 FQNEAQ (reference sequence). The CDR3 contains 14 residues. The CDR3 DNA reads TGTGCCAGCAGGCCGGGGGAAGCTAACTATGGCTACACCTTC. Translated: CASRPGEANYGYTF.

The chain couples TRBV30 to TRBJ1-2, with unresolved D. The CDR3 runs to 10 residues. V lost 3 bases to trimming and J lost 7 bases, with 6 bases between them. Germline CDR1 and CDR2: GTSNPN and SVGIG (reference sequence). CDR3 loop: CAWSKSGYTF. The CDR3, as DNA: TGTGCCTGGAGCAAAAGTGGCTACACCTTC.

Here the CDR3 reads CASSLEQAYEQYF. The CDR3 DNA follows: TGTGCCAGCAGCTTGGAACAGGCCTACGAGCAGTACTTC. The J gene is TRBJ2-7, the V gene TRBV5-5; TRBD1 is a possible D gene (5 bases). Trimming pared 0 bases from V and 2 bases from J, leaving 6 bases between. This CDR3 has 13 amino acids. The germline gives CDR1 SGHKS, CDR2 YYEKEE (reference sequence).

V usage is TRBV7-8 and J usage is TRBJ1-3; D gene unclear. The germline V and J ends were trimmed by 3 bases and 4 bases, with 10 bases remaining between them. The CDR3 is 14 amino acids. Germline CDR1 reads SGHVS; CDR2 reads FQNEAQ. The CDR3 here is CASSFSIAGNTIYF. CDR3 nucleotide sequence: TGTGCCAGCAGCTTTTCCATAGCCGGAAACACCATATATTTT. The full variable domain, its missing parts supplied by reference TRBV7-8 and TRBJ1-3, is GAGVSQSPRYKVAKRGQDVALRCDPISGHVSLFWYQQALGQGPEFLTYFQNEAQLDKSGLPSDRFFAERPEGSVSTLKIQRTQQEDSAVYLCASSFSIAGNTIYFGEGSWLTVV.

J is TRBJ2-1 and V is TRBV7-8; 12 positions agree with TRBD2. Germline assignment: CDR1 SGHVS and CDR2 FQNEAQ. Unmatched junction bases numbered 20, after V lost 2 bases and J lost 6 bases. The CDR3 length is 21 residues. The CDR3 is CASSLRPGGASGRVSGNEQFF. The CDR3 coding sequence is TGTGCCAGCAGCTTAAGGCCCGGGGGGGCTAGCGGGAGGGTGTCCGGCAATGAGCAGTTCTTC.

The chain combines TRBV11-2 with TRBJ1-1, with D possibly being TRBD1 (5 bases). CDR3 length: 15 amino acids. V was pared by 1 base and J by 4 bases, with 13 bases between. Germline CDR1 reads SGHAT; CDR2 reads FQNNGV. The CDR3 coding sequence is TGTGCCAGCAGCTTAGTTGGGGGTCTTGGCACTGAAGCTTTCTTT. It encodes CASSLVGGLGTEAFF. Full variable domain (outside the CDR3, taken from reference TRBV11-2 and TRBJ1-1): EAGVAQSPRYKIIEKRQSVAFWCNPISGHATLYWYQQILGQGPKLLIQFQNNGVVDDSQLPKDRFSAERLKGVDSTLKIQPAKLEDSAVYLCASSLVGGLGTEAFFGQGTRLTVV.

This chain connects TRBV29-1 to TRBJ2-3; TRBD2 might be the D (6 bases). In germline, CDR1 is SQVTM, CDR2 ANQGSEA. The ends were cut back, 2 bases at V and 9 bases at J, with 15 bases in the middle. The CDR3 extends over 13 amino acids. The CDR3 here is CSVERGGVRTQYF. CDR3 DNA: TGCAGCGTTGAAAGGGGCGGGGTGAGGACGCAGTATTTT.

CDR3 coding DNA: TGTGCCAGCAGCCCCAGGCACCTGCAATACTACAATGAGCAGTTCTTC. Translating gives CASSPRHLQYYNEQFF. The V and J genes are TRBV7-2 and TRBJ2-1, with D unclear. The V gene's germline CDR1 is SGHTA and CDR2 FQGNSA. The CDR3 totals 16 residues. Trimming shortened V by 5 bases and J by 3 bases, and 17 bases separated the two germline ends.

This clone was detected only a few times. The gene calls are TRBV5-6 and TRBJ1-2; D unresolved. V lost 0 bases and J lost 5, with 5 bases in between. CDR1 is SGHDT and CDR2 is YYEEEE in the germline V gene. This CDR3 contains 12 residues. The CDR3 sequence is CASSLGAYGYTF. The CDR3 DNA reads TGTGCCAGCAGCTTGGGGGCTTATGGCTACACCTTC. Full variable domain (missing parts from reference TRBV5-6 and TRBJ1-2): DAGVTQSPTHLIKTRGQQVTLRCSPKSGHDTVSWYQQALGQGPQFIFQYYEEEERQRGNFPDRFSGHQFPNYSSELNVNALLLGDSALYLCASSLGAYGYTFGSGTRLTVV.

J is TRBJ2-7 and V is TRBV28; 9 positions agree with TRBD1. The trim removed 3 bases at V and 7 bases at J, leaving 10 bases unmatched. Germline V gene sequence: CDR1 MDHEN, CDR2 SYDVKM. The CDR3 spans 15 residues. This chain's CDR3 is CASSFPGQGKAEQYF. In DNA form, the CDR3 reads TGTGCCAGCAGTTTCCCGGGACAGGGAAAGGCAGAGCAGTACTTC.